The clone carrying this T cell receptor (beta chain) came up a few times. Its antigen is undetermined. TCRdb ran MiXCR on the reads and lists one entry per CDR3 protein. The table lists about 320,000 distinct CDR3 sequences, 9.5% of them singletons. This sample is drawn from a study of T cell repertoires in cytomegalovirus infection. About the study: Carrying CMV and the relevant HLA type showed in public TCR beta signatures. Study observations and caveats: Predominance within the ex vivo response was attributable to HLA-C-restricted CMV-specific TCR beta clonotypes. Cumulative frequency of public TCR beta families picked out carriers of CMV plus the relevant HLA.

The receptor comes from a human donor in good health (CMV status not recorded). Some clones in this sample may be carry-over from other donors' samples. The sequenced sample was PBMCs.

CDR3 nucleotide sequence: TGTGCCAGCATGTTGGCGGGGGCCACAGATACGCAGTATTTT. Its protein product is CASMLAGATDTQYF. V gene TRBV12-3 or TRBV12-4 combines with J gene TRBJ2-3; tentatively, D is TRBD2 (7 bases). V dropped 7 bases and J dropped 2 bases, with 13 bases sitting between them. This CDR3 comprises 14 residues.